The next 26 T cell receptor beta chains were all read from a single sample in a study of T cells in Graves' hyperthyroidism and ophthalmopathy. Regions amplified from RNA transcripts were the TCR beta CDR3 regions. The primer set for the first-round RT-PCR of the TCR CDR3 was HTBI. TCRdb re-analysed the multiplex PCR reads in MiXCR, keeping a single row per CDR3 protein. In the table there are 350,000 or so distinct CDR3 sequences, 15% to 20% of which are singletons. The source material was blood. The source of these receptors is a middle-aged woman with Graves' ophthalmopathy.

This clonotype was detected ten times or more. The V gene is TRBV5-6, the J gene TRBJ2-2; D gene unclear. Trimming shortened V by 4 bases and J by 6 bases, and 16 bases separated the two germline ends. The CDR3 runs to 15 residues. Germline V gene data show CDR1 as SGHDT and CDR2 as YYEEEE. The CDR3 sequence: CASSPRWGGAGELFF. The CDR3 region has the DNA TGTGCCAGCAGCCCCAGATGGGGTGGGGCCGGGGAGCTGTTTTTT.

This clonotype came up many times. The V and J genes are TRBV12-3 or TRBV12-4 and TRBJ1-6, with TRBD1 as a possible D gene (5 bases). V lost 6 bases and J 0 bases, leaving 18 bases between the germline ends. The CDR3 totals 18 residues. CDR3 in amino acids: CASRRAGTGSSYNSPLHF. CDR3 bases: TGTGCCAGCAGACGAGCCGGGACGGGGAGCTCCTATAATTCACCCCTCCACTTT.

This clonotype was detected ten times or more. This chain uses TRBV6-1 with TRBJ1-3, with TRBD1 matching 7 bases. Per the germline V gene, CDR1 is MNHNS and CDR2 is SASEGT. This CDR3 has 15 residues. The V and J ends lost 6 bases and 2 bases, in that order; junction bases with no gene match: 7. CDR3 protein: CASSNRDRTGNTIYF. CDR3 DNA: TGTGCCAGCAGCAACCGGGACAGAACTGGAAACACCATATATTTT.

The chain combines TRBV11-2 with TRBJ2-5; unclear D gene. V lost 5 bases to trimming and J lost 5 bases, with 18 bases between them. There are 15 residues in the CDR3. Germline V gives CDR1 SGHAT, CDR2 FQNNGV. CDR3 in DNA: TGTGCCAGCAGCCAAGACTGGCAAAGTGGGGAGACCCAGTACTTC. Protein: CASSQDWQSGETQYF.

This clonotype was seen a few times. The chain combines TRBV28 with TRBJ1-1, with D unresolved. The CDR3 is 11 amino acids. Trimming took off 6 bases at V and 4 bases at J, with 6 bases between the two ends. Germline V gene data show CDR1 as MDHEN and CDR2 as SYDVKM. DNA of the CDR3: TGTGCCAGCAGGCAGTTCACTGAAGCTTTCTTT. Residues: CASRQFTEAFF.

In its sample, this clonotype was seen many times. The J gene is TRBJ2-5, the V gene TRBV6-2 or TRBV6-3; 7 nucleotides align to TRBD2. The CDR3 has 17 amino acids. CDR1 is MNHEY, CDR2 SVGEGT, per germline. J was trimmed by 4 bases and V by 5 bases; bases with no gene match: 16. In DNA, the CDR3 is TGTGCCAGCAGTCGCCTCACAAAAACAGCGGGAATAGAGACCCAGTACTTC. Encoded protein: CASSRLTKTAGIETQYF.

The genes are TRBV6-2 or TRBV6-3 and TRBJ2-6; D may match TRBD1 or TRBD2 (6 bases each). Trimming took off 6 bases at V and 4 bases at J, with 13 bases between the two ends. The CDR3 runs 15 residues. Germline V CDR1 and CDR2: MNHEY, SVGEGT. CDR3 sequence reads: CASSGGRAGANVLTF. The CDR3 DNA reads TGTGCCAGCAGCGGGGGCAGGGCCGGGGCCAACGTCCTGACTTTC.

The CDR3 loop is CSARVPTGGYTF. The CDR3 bases are TGCAGTGCTAGAGTTCCAACGGGGGGCTACACCTTC. This chain links TRBV20-1 with TRBJ1-2; D is unclear. This CDR3 comprises 12 residues. V was cut by 1 base and J by 8 bases, with 11 bases left in between. Germline V gene data show CDR1 as DFQATT and CDR2 as SNEGSKA (reference sequence).

This clonotype was recorded many times. This chain connects TRBV19 to TRBJ2-7; TRBD1 matches at 8 bases. There are 15 residues in the CDR3. Per germline, CDR1 LNHDA and CDR2 SQIVND (reference sequence). V lost 3 bases, J lost 5 bases, and 9 bases stayed unmatched. CDR3 coding DNA: TGTGCCAGTAGTATTCTAAAGGGACAGGTCCACGAGCAGTACTTC. Amino acids: CASSILKGQVHEQYF.

The sample holds many counts of this clonotype. This CDR3 is CASRLGLAGRETQYF. In nucleotides, the CDR3 is TGTGCCAGCAGGCTGGGACTAGCGGGAAGAGAGACCCAGTACTTC. The chain is built from TRBV2 and TRBJ2-5; 13 bases fit TRBD2. Germline V lookup: CDR1 SNHLY, CDR2 FYNNEI. With V trimmed by 6 bases and J by 4 bases, 5 bases remained unmatched. The CDR3 spans 15 residues. Drawing the rest from reference TRBV2 and TRBJ2-5, the complete variable domain is EPEVTQTPSHQVTQMGQEVILRCVPISNHLYFYWYRQILGQKVEFLVSFYNNEISEKSEIFDDQFSVERPDGSNFTLKIRSTKLEDSAMYFCASRLGLAGRETQYFGPGTRLLVL.

There are many counts of this clonotype. V and J are TRBV19 and TRBJ1-5; D is uncertain. Trimming removed 7 bases from V and 0 bases from J, with 10 bases in between. The CDR3 is 14 amino acids. Germline assignment: CDR1 LNHDA and CDR2 SQIVND (reference sequence). DNA of the CDR3: TGTGCCAGTACTCAGACGGATAGCAATCAGCCCCAGCATTTT. Translation: CASTQTDSNQPQHF.

This clonotype was found many times. The chain is built from TRBV28 and TRBJ1-5; TRBD1 might be the D (5 bases). Deletions cut 7 bases from V and 1 base from J, with 17 bases between. Germline V gene lookup returns CDR1 MDHEN and CDR2 SYDVKM. The CDR3 loop spans 16 amino acids. The DNA for the CDR3 is TGTGCCAGCATCCTTGGGGGAAGTTGGAGCAATCAGCCCCAGCATTTT. Translation: CASILGGSWSNQPQHF.

The table lists this clonotype with many counts. The V gene is TRBV27, the J gene TRBJ2-5, with D perhaps matching TRBD2 (5 bases). The CDR3 has 13 residues. The V and J ends lost 5 bases and 4 bases respectively, with 11 bases between them. CDR1 is MNHEY and CDR2 is SMNVEV in the germline V gene (reference sequence). In nucleotides, the CDR3 is TGTGCCAGCAGTCAACTAGAGGCAGAGACCCAGTACTTC. Its translation is CASSQLEAETQYF.

This clonotype was seen repeatedly, ten times or more. The chain uses TRBV6-1 and TRBJ2-6, with D perhaps matching TRBD1 (7 bases). V was shortened by 5 bases and J by 2 bases, with 13 bases between the two germline ends. Germline-derived CDR1 and CDR2 are MNHNS and SASEGT. The length of the CDR3 is 16 residues. CDR3 loop: CASSIQGGAGANVLTF. DNA for the CDR3: TGTGCCAGCAGTATTCAGGGGGGCGCTGGGGCCAACGTCCTGACTTTC.

This clonotype appeared many times. The chain has TRBV19 and TRBJ2-7, with D maybe TRBD2 (7 bases). V shed 4 bases and J shed 3 bases, with 16 bases lying between them. The CDR3 spans 15 residues. CDR1 and CDR2 (germline): LNHDA, SQIVND (reference sequence). CDR3 sequence: CASSTKGGGIYEQYF. The CDR3 region has the DNA TGTGCCAGTAGTACCAAAGGGGGGGGGATCTACGAGCAGTACTTC.

This clonotype was seen only a few times. This chain joins TRBV5-1 and TRBJ2-5; a weak D match, TRBD1 (6 bases). The length of the CDR3 is 16 residues. V lost 5 bases and J 4 bases, leaving 21 bases between the germline ends. CDR1 and CDR2 from the germline V gene are SGHRS and YFSETQ. The CDR3 region has the DNA TGCGCCAGCAGTTCTACCCCGGGACACCCAAGAGAGACCCAGTACTTC. It specifies CASSSTPGHPRETQYF.

This clonotype has at least ten counts. J is TRBJ2-7 and V is TRBV6-2 or TRBV6-3; the match to TRBD2 covers 11 bases. CDR3 length: 16 residues. Looked up from germline, CDR1 is MNHEY and CDR2 is SVGEGT. Trimming removed 7 bases from V and 6 bases from J; junction bases left unmatched: 14. The CDR3 DNA reads as TGTGCCAGCACCAAGCCAGGGACTAGCGGAGTCCGCGAGCAGTACTTC. Protein product: CASTKPGTSGVREQYF.

Many counts were recorded for this clonotype. The chain employs TRBV12-3 or TRBV12-4 and TRBJ2-4; 8 nucleotides align to TRBD1. J lost 5 bases, V lost 3 bases, and 9 bases had no gene match. This CDR3 comprises 16 residues. CDR3 coding DNA: TGTGCCAGCAGTTTTGGGCCCAGGGGGCTGGAAAACATTCAGTACTTC. It yields the protein CASSFGPRGLENIQYF.

In the case of this clonotype: One junction end does not reproduce the germline sequence, and a read error may be involved. This chain uses TRBV5-1 with TRBJ2-7; D is possibly TRBD1 (5 bases). CDR1 and CDR2 from the germline V gene are SGHRS and YFSETQ. CDR3 length equals 12 residues. The CDR3 reads CTSSRDSYEQYF. CDR3 DNA: TGCACCAGCAGCCGAGACAGCTACGAGCAGTACTTC.

The CDR3 is CASPRREGGASHEQYF. The CDR3 bases are TGTGCCAGCCCGCGGAGAGAAGGAGGGGCCAGCCACGAGCAGTACTTC. V gene TRBV18 combines with J gene TRBJ2-7; D may be TRBD2 (6 bases). CDR1 KGHSH and CDR2 LQKENI come from the germline V gene. The V end lost 8 bases, the J end lost 5 bases, and 25 bases lay between the germline ends. The CDR3 totals 16 residues.

CDR3 coding DNA: TGTGCCAGCAGCCAAGGGATGCGGGAGGGCCGGGAGACCCAGTACTTC. It codes for CASSQGMREGRETQYF. This chain connects TRBV4-2 to TRBJ2-5; 9 bases are a match to TRBD2. The CDR3 covers 16 residues. The V gene's germline CDR1 is LGHNA and CDR2 YNFKEQ. The V segment lost 1 base and the J segment 5 bases; nucleotides outside the gene matches: 8.

This clonotype was observed many times. The rearrangement links TRBV30 to TRBJ2-7, with D tentatively TRBD2 (6 bases). Looked up from germline, CDR1 is GTSNPN and CDR2 is SVGIG (reference sequence). The CDR3 is 13 amino acids. With 5 bases removed from V and 6 bases from J, the gap between germline ends came to 17 bases. The CDR3 region is CAWSGRMGGEQYF. In DNA form, the CDR3 reads TGTGCCTGGTCGGGACGGATGGGGGGCGAGCAGTACTTC.

This clonotype has a count of ten or more. This chain joins TRBV9 and TRBJ1-2; D is possibly TRBD1 (5 bases). Germline loops: CDR1 SGDLS, CDR2 YYNGEE. CDR3 length: 14 amino acids. Trimming took 5 bases from V and 5 from J, leaving 16 bases between them. The CDR3 spells CASRNTGTRYGYTF. The CDR3 DNA follows: TGTGCCAGCAGGAATACCGGGACGAGATATGGCTACACCTTC.

This clonotype was seen many times. The junction departs from the called germline gene at one end, perhaps through a read error. The J gene is TRBJ2-7, the V gene TRBV24-1, with D perhaps matching TRBD1 (7 bases). Germline V gene data show CDR1 as KGHDR and CDR2 as SFDVKD. The CDR3 is made up of 15 amino acids. CDR3: CTTSDDQGGTYEQYF. CDR3 nucleotide sequence: TGTACCACCAGTGATGATCAGGGGGGAACCTACGAGCAGTACTTC.

This clonotype was counted many times. This rearrangement joins TRBV15 to TRBJ2-5, with 9 bases aligning to TRBD2. The CDR3 has 16 amino acids. CDR1 LNHNV and CDR2 YYDKDF come from the germline V gene (reference sequence). The junction had 3 bases not matched to a gene; V was cut back by 1 base and J by 0 bases. The CDR3 loop reads CATSRGRLADQETQYF. CDR3 nucleotides: TGTGCCACCAGCAGAGGACGACTAGCGGACCAAGAGACCCAGTACTTC.

This chain joins TRBV6-2 or TRBV6-3 and TRBJ2-1, with TRBD2 identical over 11 bases. This CDR3 contains 16 residues. After removal of 5 bases from V and 0 bases from J, the junction contained 3 bases not matched to a gene. The germline V gene encodes CDR1 MNHEY and CDR2 SVGEGT. The CDR3 nucleotides are TGTGCCAGCAGTACCACTAGCGGGAGCTCCTACAATGAGCAGTTCTTC. Its translation: CASSTTSGSSYNEQFF.